Listed below are T cell receptor beta chains from one sample, sequenced in a study of cytomegalovirus exposure and HLA in healthy donors. Assay: immunoSEQ multiplex PCR; the TCRdb copy retains only in-frame clones and omits some. The sample has about 130,000 clones. The sample consisted of PBMCs. Source of these receptors: a woman aged 55-70 years in good health and CMV-seronegative. Each CDR3 is given with its conserved first and last residue. A D gene is named only where the DNA matches it firmly.

v_call	j_call	d_call	cdr3_aa	cdr3_nt
TRBV7-3	TRBJ2-1	TRBD2	CASSQRLAGGNEQFF	TGTGCCAGCAGCCAAAGACTAGCGGGAGGCAATGAGCAGTTCTTC
TRBV6-1	TRBJ2-3	.	CASSESLASRTQYF	TGTGCCAGCAGTGAATCCCTTGCTTCTCGGACGCAGTATTTT
TRBV10-3	TRBJ1-4	.	CAIRTPERREKLFF	TGTGCCATCAGGACACCAGAGCGGAGGGAAAAACTGTTTTTT
TRBV7-6	TRBJ2-1	TRBD2	CASSLPPVVAGVVNAYNEQFF	TGTGCCAGCAGCTTACCCCCGGTAGTAGCGGGAGTGGTGAATGCCTACAATGAGCAGTTCTTC
TRBV12-5	TRBJ2-1	.	CASGLVLDKVIHEQFF	TGTGCTAGTGGTTTGGTCCTCGACAAAGTCATCCATGAGCAGTTCTTC
TRBV4-1	TRBJ1-1	TRBD1	CASSQAYRGRTEAFF	TGCGCCAGCAGCCAGGCCTACAGGGGTAGGACTGAAGCTTTCTTT
TRBV4-1	TRBJ2-7	.	CASSQGGGGGYEQYF	TGCGCCAGCAGCCAAGGAGGAGGCGGAGGCTACGAGCAGTACTTC
TRBV18	TRBJ2-7	TRBD1	CASRGQGAYEQYF	TGTGCCAGCCGTGGACAGGGCGCCTACGAGCAGTACTTC
TRBV11-2	TRBJ2-1	TRBD2	CASSTRPGTRRHNEQFF	TGTGCCAGCAGCACCAGACCCGGGACTAGGAGGCACAATGAGCAGTTCTTC
TRBV5-1	TRBJ2-5	.	CASSQDRTQQETQYF	TGCGCCAGCAGCCAAGACAGAACTCAACAAGAGACCCAGTACTTC
TRBV10-3	TRBJ2-5	TRBD1	CAISGPDRAGETQYF	TGTGCCATCAGTGGGCCGGACAGGGCGGGAGAGACCCAGTACTTC
TRBV27	TRBJ2-6	.	CASSSRTEVRSGANVLTF	TGTGCCAGCAGTTCGCGGACAGAAGTTCGCTCTGGGGCCAACGTCCTGACTTTC
TRBV7-3	TRBJ2-2	.	CASSLTLGHQNTGELFF	TGTGCCAGCAGCTTAACGTTGGGACACCAAAACACCGGGGAGCTGTTTTTT
TRBV30	TRBJ1-5	.	CAWKGQFNQPQHF	TGTGCCTGGAAGGGGCAGTTCAATCAGCCCCAGCATTTT
TRBV4-1	TRBJ2-7	.	CASSQEALASYEQYF	TGCGCCAGCAGCCAAGAGGCCCTAGCTTCCTACGAGCAGTACTTC
TRBV19	TRBJ1-1	TRBD1	CASSIGGWVDTEAFF	TGTGCCAGTTCAATAGGGGGCTGGGTAGACACTGAAGCTTTCTTT
TRBV2	TRBJ1-5	TRBD1	CASSGGQSRNQPQHF	TGTGCCAGCAGTGGGGGACAGTCAAGGAATCAGCCCCAGCATTTT
TRBV7-9	TRBJ1-1	TRBD1	CARGQGPTEAFF	TGTGCCAGAGGACAGGGTCCCACTGAAGCTTTCTTT
TRBV6-1	TRBJ1-1	.	CASTTTGNTEAFF	TGTGCCAGCACCACGACAGGGAACACTGAAGCTTTCTTT